The 9 T cell receptor beta chains below were found in one sample sequenced in a study of OX40 agonist ivuxolimab in advanced cancers. This table comes from immunoSEQ multiplex PCR, and its TCRdb copy is limited to in-frame clones, with some not included. The table lists some 67,000 clones, 88% of them singletons. The specimen comprised CD4+ or CD8+ T cells sorted from blood, sampled in a trial of the OX40 agonist ivuxolimab. The source is an adult with an advanced solid tumor such as melanoma, head and neck, liver or kidney cancer.

This clone was picked up a small number of times. This chain uses TRBV7-2 with TRBJ2-4, with no clear D. V lost 4 bases, J lost 0 bases, and 16 bases lay in between. In germline, CDR1 is SGHTA, CDR2 FQGNSA. The CDR3 totals 17 residues. Written as DNA, the CDR3 is TGTGCCAGCAGCTCCGGACCCTCTCGCATAGCCAAAAACATTCAGTACTTC. Residues: CASSSGPSRIAKNIQYF.

The sample holds a few counts of this clone. The chain has TRBV29-1 and TRBJ1-2, with D unresolved. Germline V gene data show CDR1 as SQVTM and CDR2 as ANQGSEA. Trimming removed 5 bases from V and 0 bases from J, with 4 bases in between. CDR3 size: 11 residues. CDR3 DNA: TGCAGCGTTTCTTCTAACTATGGCTACACCTTC. This sequence encodes CSVSSNYGYTF.

V and J are TRBV18 and TRBJ2-5; D uncertain. The CDR3 length is 13 residues. The V end was cut by 3 bases, the J end by 5 bases, with 10 bases between. Per the germline V gene, CDR1 is KGHSH and CDR2 is LQKENI. The DNA for the CDR3 is TGTGCCAGCTCACCGCTGGGGTCGGAGACCCAGTACTTC. Amino acids: CASSPLGSETQYF.

This chain uses TRBV12-5 with TRBJ2-1; 8 bases align to TRBD2. The V segment lost 5 bases and the J segment 0 bases; nucleotides outside the gene matches: 3. The CDR3 extends over 15 amino acids. The V gene's germline CDR1 is LGHNT and CDR2 FRNRAP. CDR3 bases: TGTGCTAGTGGTAGAAGCGGGAGCTCCTACAATGAGCAGTTCTTC. Its protein is CASGRSGSSYNEQFF. The variable domain in full, completed from reference TRBV12-5 and TRBJ2-1, reads DARVTQTPRHKVTEMGQEVTMRCQPILGHNTVFWYRQTMMQGLELLAYFRNRAPLDDSGMPKDRFSAEMPDATLATLKIQPSEPRDSAVYFCASGRSGSSYNEQFFGPGTRLTVL.

Comments on this clone: Its ends do not fully match the called genes, so a read error is possible. The chain couples TRBV2 to TRBJ2-3; D is unclear. The CDR3 sequence is 13 residues long. Germline V CDR1 and CDR2: SNHLY, FYNNEI. The CDR3 region is CASSQAYTDTQYF. Written as DNA, the CDR3 is TGTGCCAGCAGTCAAGCTTACACAGATACGCAGTATTTT.

This clone was picked up one time. The chain joins TRBV19 to TRBJ1-5, with D unclear. Germline loops: CDR1 LNHDA, CDR2 SQIVND (reference sequence). This CDR3 has 14 residues. V was pared by 5 bases and J by 4 bases, with 12 bases between. The chain's CDR3 is CASSFPGGNQPQHF. The DNA of the CDR3 is TGTGCCAGTAGTTTCCCGGGAGGGAATCAGCCCCAGCATTTT.

This sequence joins TRBV11-3 and TRBJ1-1; maybe TRBD1 (6 bases). The germline V gene encodes CDR1 SGHNT and CDR2 YENEEA. This CDR3 spans 14 amino acids. V lost 2 bases, J lost 4 bases, and 11 bases lay in between. CDR3 sequence: CASSLSTGSTEAFF. CDR3 nucleotides: TGTGCCAGCAGCTTAAGTACAGGGAGCACTGAAGCTTTCTTT.

The chain recombines TRBV6-5 with TRBJ2-2; TRBD1 matches at 8 bases. This CDR3 has 13 residues. The ends lost 8 bases at V and 7 bases at J; junction bases unmatched: 6. Per the germline V gene, CDR1 is MNHEY and CDR2 is SVGAGI. CDR3 loop: CASGRGQGGELFF. The DNA for the CDR3 is TGTGCCAGCGGCAGGGGGCAGGGCGGGGAGCTGTTTTTT.

The chain has TRBV9 and TRBJ2-7; D unresolved. There are 12 residues in the CDR3. Trimming pared 4 bases from V and 6 bases from J, leaving 11 bases between. Germline loops: CDR1 SGDLS, CDR2 YYNGEE. CDR3 loop: CASSSNEIEQYF. In DNA form, the CDR3 reads TGTGCCAGCAGCTCTAACGAGATCGAGCAGTACTTC.